The clone carrying this T cell receptor delta chain was observed a handful of times. What it recognizes is unknown. The sorted cells were CD3+ Vdelta1+ Vdelta2- thymocytes from alphabeta-depleted thymus. Between roughly 96% and 99.6% of sorted thymocytes were Vdelta1+. V lost 5 bases to trimming and J lost 7 bases, with 14 bases between them. CDR3 size: 13 residues. Germline assignment: CDR1 TSWWSYY and CDR2 QGS. The data originate from a study of Vδ1+ human thymocytes. Study results and limitations: Thymic TRG and TRD repertoires appeared highly polyclonal, with Gaussian CDR3 length distributions. TRD repertoires were essentially private, unlike widely shared TRG clonotypes. Bulk data may be misread because of unexpected Vdelta2 sequences.

RNA was extracted from the cells and then reverse transcribed. Multiplex PCR used pooled V-gene forward primers and a constant-region reverse primer to amplify CDR3s. TCRdb fed the multiplex PCR reads to CATT. The table lists 20,000 to 25,000 delta-chain clones, 7% to 8.5% of them singletons, with over 0.75% in the top ten. The TCR comes from a child younger than two who had congenital heart surgery. This chain uses TRDV1 with TRDJ1, with no clear D. Sample: Vdelta1+ gamma-delta thymocytes from the thymus. Subset in this sample: FACS-sorted CD3+ TCRalphabeta- TCRVdelta1+ TCRVdelta2- thymocytes. The CDR3 bases are TGTGCTCTTGGGAGAGGAGCTCCGGGTAAACTCATCTTT. Translated: CALGRGAPGKLIF.